Listed below are T cell receptor beta chains from one sample, sequenced in a study of T cell responses to AZD1222 COVID-19 vaccine. The method was immunoSEQ multiplex PCR; TCRdb's version includes in-frame clones alone and lacks a portion of them. The sample carries some 150,000 clones, approximately 91% recorded once. Source: peripheral blood, taken 28 days after the second dose of the MenACWY control vaccine. Receptors originate from an adult who received the MenACWY meningococcal vaccine as a control. The CDR3 runs from the conserved cysteine through the conserved F or W. Each record gives: J gene, V gene, CDR3 protein.

j_call: TRBJ2-2
v_call: TRBV7-2
cdr3_aa: CASSLVGQGAVGELFF

j_call: TRBJ2-2
v_call: TRBV5-1
cdr3_aa: CASKGQDTGELFF

j_call: TRBJ2-1
v_call: TRBV11-1
cdr3_aa: CASSPGGSSYNEQFF

j_call: TRBJ2-3
v_call: TRBV18
cdr3_aa: CASSPPLGAGGNLDTQYF

j_call: TRBJ1-4
v_call: TRBV4-1
cdr3_aa: CASSLRGQTTNEKLFF

j_call: TRBJ1-1
v_call: TRBV6-5
cdr3_aa: CASSYSGGDEAFF

j_call: TRBJ1-5
v_call: TRBV2
cdr3_aa: CASSVDRVGQPQHF

j_call: TRBJ2-5
v_call: TRBV11-3
cdr3_aa: CASSAYQETQYF

j_call: TRBJ2-3
v_call: TRBV6-6
cdr3_aa: CARARDATDTQYF

j_call: TRBJ2-7
v_call: TRBV28
cdr3_aa: CASSGNLRTSSYEQYF

j_call: TRBJ2-1
v_call: TRBV9
cdr3_aa: CASSVGVSGSREQFF

j_call: TRBJ1-1
v_call: TRBV21-1
cdr3_aa: CASSPGQSTNTEAFF

j_call: TRBJ2-5
v_call: TRBV12-5
cdr3_aa: CASGTRLAGNTQYF

j_call: TRBJ1-5
v_call: TRBV5-1
cdr3_aa: CASSLVGGGPQGNQPQHF

j_call: TRBJ2-3
v_call: TRBV7-2
cdr3_aa: CASSFSGIGTDTQYF

j_call: TRBJ2-7
v_call: TRBV6-5
cdr3_aa: CASRNRDRSYEQYF

j_call: TRBJ2-7
v_call: TRBV29-1
cdr3_aa: CSVDGSGEIEQYF

j_call: TRBJ2-7
v_call: TRBV27
cdr3_aa: CASSLGMVPYEQYF

j_call: TRBJ2-5
v_call: TRBV15
cdr3_aa: CATSREWETQYF

j_call: TRBJ2-1
v_call: TRBV4-2
cdr3_aa: CASSRDGGSEKNEQFF

j_call: TRBJ2-3
v_call: TRBV7-2
cdr3_aa: CASGVSARSDTQYF

j_call: TRBJ1-2
v_call: TRBV18
cdr3_aa: CASSPGSGYGYTF

j_call: TRBJ2-5
v_call: TRBV28
cdr3_aa: CASSLLAGVETQYF

j_call: TRBJ2-2
v_call: TRBV7-2
cdr3_aa: CASSVQVGEIGELFF

j_call: TRBJ2-5
v_call: TRBV7-2
cdr3_aa: CASSLDRGSGETQYF

j_call: TRBJ2-7
v_call: TRBV6-6
cdr3_aa: CASPRLHSYEQYF

j_call: TRBJ1-3
v_call: TRBV6-5
cdr3_aa: CASSYSLGLSGNTIYF

j_call: TRBJ2-5
v_call: TRBV19
cdr3_aa: CASSIAGGEETQYF

j_call: TRBJ1-4
v_call: TRBV4-3
cdr3_aa: CASSQGGGPNEKLFF

j_call: TRBJ1-5
v_call: TRBV9
cdr3_aa: CASSVLGGPNQPQHF

j_call: TRBJ1-6
v_call: TRBV7-2
cdr3_aa: CASSSQSGNSPLHF